The clone carrying this T cell receptor (beta chain) was found a few times. What it recognizes is unknown. The germline V and J ends were trimmed by 3 bases and 6 bases, with 15 bases remaining between them. Germline loops: CDR1 SGDLS, CDR2 YYNGEE. The CDR3 spans 14 residues. TCRdb reprocessed the 5' RACE reads with MiXCR, giving one entry per CDR3 protein. This repertoire shows about 320,000 distinct CDR3 sequences, over 11% found once; its top ten account for about 21%. These data come from a study of T-cell memory formation after mild COVID-19. Notes on the study in general: Memory sampled before infection contained some responding clones, suggesting cross-reactive memory joined.

This TCR came from a man between 18 and 29 years old who had mild COVID-19 (a few samples of this study predate the infection). Cell type and time point are not known. J is TRBJ1-2 and V is TRBV9; tentative D call: TRBD1 (6 bases). The sample taken for sequencing was PBMCs or a T cell subset sorted from them (not recorded which). CDR3 amino acids: CASSANRELNGYTF. The CDR3 nucleotides read TGTGCCAGCAGCGCCAACAGGGAACTTAATGGCTACACCTTC.